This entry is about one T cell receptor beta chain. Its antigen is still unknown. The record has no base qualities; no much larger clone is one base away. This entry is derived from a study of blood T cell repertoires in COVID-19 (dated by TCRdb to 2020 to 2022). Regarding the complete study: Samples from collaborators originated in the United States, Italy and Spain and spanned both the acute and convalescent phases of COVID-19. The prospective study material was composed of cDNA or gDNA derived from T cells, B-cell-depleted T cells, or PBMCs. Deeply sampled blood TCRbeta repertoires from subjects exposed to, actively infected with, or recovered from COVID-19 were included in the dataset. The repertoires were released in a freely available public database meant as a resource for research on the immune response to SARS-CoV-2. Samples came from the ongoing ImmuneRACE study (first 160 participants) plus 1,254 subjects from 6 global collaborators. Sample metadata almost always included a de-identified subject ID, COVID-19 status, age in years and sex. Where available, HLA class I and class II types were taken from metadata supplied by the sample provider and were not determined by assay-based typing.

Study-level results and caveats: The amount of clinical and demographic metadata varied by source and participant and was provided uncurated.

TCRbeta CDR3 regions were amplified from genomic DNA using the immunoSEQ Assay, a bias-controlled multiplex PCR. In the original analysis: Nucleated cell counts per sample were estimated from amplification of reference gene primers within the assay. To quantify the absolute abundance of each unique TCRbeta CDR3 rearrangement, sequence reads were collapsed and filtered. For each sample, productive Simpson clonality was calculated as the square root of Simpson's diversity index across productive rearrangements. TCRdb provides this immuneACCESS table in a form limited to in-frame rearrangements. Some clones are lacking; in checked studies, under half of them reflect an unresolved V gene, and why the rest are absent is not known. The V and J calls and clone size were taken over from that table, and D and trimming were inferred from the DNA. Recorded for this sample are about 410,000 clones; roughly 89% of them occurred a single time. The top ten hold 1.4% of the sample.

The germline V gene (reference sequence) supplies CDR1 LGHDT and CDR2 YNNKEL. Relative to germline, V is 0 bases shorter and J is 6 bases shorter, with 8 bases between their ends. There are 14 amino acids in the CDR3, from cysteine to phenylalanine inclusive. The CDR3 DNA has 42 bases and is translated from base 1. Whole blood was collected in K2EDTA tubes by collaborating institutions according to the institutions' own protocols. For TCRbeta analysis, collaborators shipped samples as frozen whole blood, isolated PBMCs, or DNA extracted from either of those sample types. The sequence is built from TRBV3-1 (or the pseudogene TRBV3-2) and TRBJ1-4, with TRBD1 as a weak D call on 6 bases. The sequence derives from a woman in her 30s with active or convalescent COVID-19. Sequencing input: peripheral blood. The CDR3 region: CASSQDRGYEKLFF. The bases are TGTGCCAGCAGCCAAGACAGGGGATATGAAAAACTGTTTTTT.